The 8 T cell receptor beta chains presented below share a single source sample, sequenced in a study of CD8 T cells in ankylosing spondylitis. Which antigens these TCRs recognize remains unknown. One entry per CDR3 protein results from TCRdb running MiXCR on the 5' RACE reads. The repertoire holds roughly 470,000 distinct CDR3 sequences, with roughly 26% as singletons. Overall study results and limits: About eight highly homologous variants made up a TCR beta motif that seemed to typify ankylosing spondylitis blood.

Specimen: blood, either unsorted or a sorted T cell fraction (not recorded which). Receptor source: a male donor with ankylosing spondylitis.

The rearrangement uses TRBV20-1 and TRBJ2-2; TRBD2 matches 13 bases. V was pared by 5 bases and J by 2 bases, with 5 bases of the junction left unmatched. The CDR3 totals 16 residues. The germline V gene has CDR1 DFQATT and CDR2 SNEGSKA (reference sequence). The CDR3 sequence is CSAPGLAGLNTGELFF. In DNA form, the CDR3 reads TGCAGTGCTCCGGGACTAGCGGGACTAAACACCGGGGAGCTGTTTTTT.

This chain connects TRBV7-6 to TRBJ1-1; TRBD1 matches 12 bases. V lost 5 bases and J lost 3; bases outside the gene matches: 25. The germline CDR1 and CDR2 sequences are SGHVS and FNYEAQ. The length of the CDR3 is 22 residues. CDR3 protein: CASSLGLMGLGQGAEKDTEAFF. CDR3 DNA sequence: TGTGCCAGCAGCCTAGGCCTCATGGGGTTGGGACAGGGGGCTGAAAAGGACACTGAAGCTTTCTTT.

The sample holds a few counts of this clonotype. This chain uses TRBV9 with TRBJ1-5; D might be TRBD1 (6 bases). The CDR3 is 15 amino acids. The V and J ends lost 3 bases and 0 bases respectively, with 10 bases between them. The germline CDR1 and CDR2 sequences are SGDLS and YYNGEE. Here the CDR3 DNA reads TGTGCCAGCAGCGGCCAGGGGCATAGCAATCAGCCCCAGCATTTT. Translation gives CASSGQGHSNQPQHF.

The chain couples TRBV20-1 to TRBJ2-1; 7 positions match TRBD2. V lost 6 bases and J lost 0; bases outside the gene matches: 17. This CDR3 is 18 amino acids long. Germline V CDR1 and CDR2: DFQATT, SNEGSKA (reference sequence). The CDR3 is CSALLGGLQMGSYNEQFF. In nucleotides, the CDR3 is TGCAGTGCCCTCCTCGGGGGGTTACAAATGGGCTCCTACAATGAGCAGTTCTTC.

The V gene is TRBV28, the J gene TRBJ2-1; 8 bases are shared with TRBD2. The junction had 5 bases not matched to a gene; V was cut back by 7 bases and J by 3 bases. Germline-derived CDR1 and CDR2 are MDHEN and SYDVKM. The CDR3 is 14 residues long. Written as DNA, the CDR3 is TGTGCCAGCAACATTGGGACTAGCTACAATGAGCAGTTCTTC. This gives the protein CASNIGTSYNEQFF. Filled out from reference TRBV28 and TRBJ2-1, the complete variable domain reads DVKVTQSSRYLVKRTGEKVFLECVQDMDHENMFWYRQDPGLGLRLIYFSYDVKMKEKGDIPEGYSVSREKKERFSLILESASTNQTSMYLCASNIGTSYNEQFFGPGTRLTVL.

The chain couples TRBV20-1 to TRBJ2-3; D may correspond to TRBD1 or TRBD2 (5 bases each). Trimming removed 5 bases from V and 4 bases from J, with 16 bases in between. Germline V CDR1 and CDR2: DFQATT, SNEGSKA (reference sequence). The CDR3 runs 14 residues. CDR3: CSARGADPPDTQYF. The CDR3 bases are TGCAGTGCTCGAGGGGCTGACCCCCCAGATACGCAGTATTTT.

The CDR3 here is CASSSRDTYSPLHF. In DNA, the CDR3 is TGTGCCAGCAGTTCAAGGGACACCTATTCACCCCTCCACTTT. The chain is built from TRBV12-3 or TRBV12-4 and TRBJ1-6, with a weak D call TRBD1 (6 bases). CDR3 length equals 14 residues. Trimming removed 4 bases at V and 8 bases at J, with 12 bases between.

This clonotype turned up a few times. The chain employs TRBV4-1 and TRBJ2-1; maybe TRBD1 (6 bases). The germline V gene encodes CDR1 MGHRA and CDR2 YSYEKL. CDR3 length equals 17 residues. V dropped 0 bases and J dropped 8 bases, with 20 bases sitting between them. This CDR3 reads CASSQELRDRLMHEQFF. The CDR3 nucleotides are TGCGCCAGCAGCCAAGAACTAAGAGACAGGCTTATGCATGAGCAGTTCTTC.